This TCR beta chain was identified in a study of blood T cell repertoires in COVID-19. This CDR3 has 13 residues. V was pared by 5 bases and J by 3 bases, with 11 bases between. Looked up from germline, CDR1 is SGHNT and CDR2 is YYREEE (reference sequence). Some clones are missing from TCRdb's copy, which holds only in-frame ones; the method was immunoSEQ multiplex PCR. Of fewer than 65,000 clones in the sample, 82% were seen once. The sequence came from a man aged 55 to 70 with acute or convalescent COVID-19. Sequenced: peripheral blood. V is TRBV5-4 and J is TRBJ1-1; possible D gene TRBD1, 6 bases. Here the CDR3 reads CASSAGEDTEAFF. The CDR3 coding sequence is TGTGCCAGCAGTGCAGGGGAAGACACTGAAGCTTTCTTT.